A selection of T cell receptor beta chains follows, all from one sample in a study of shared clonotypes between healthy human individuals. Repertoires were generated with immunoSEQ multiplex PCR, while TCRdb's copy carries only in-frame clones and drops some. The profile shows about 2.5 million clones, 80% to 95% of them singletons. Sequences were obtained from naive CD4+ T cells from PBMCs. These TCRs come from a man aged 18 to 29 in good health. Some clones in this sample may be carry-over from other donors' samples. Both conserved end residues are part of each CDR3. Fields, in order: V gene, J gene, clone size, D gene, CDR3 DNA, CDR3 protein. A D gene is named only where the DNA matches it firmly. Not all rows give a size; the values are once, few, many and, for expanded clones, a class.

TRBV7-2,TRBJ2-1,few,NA,TGTGCCAGCAGCTTAGATCGGAGCTCCTACAATGAGCAGTTCTTC,CASSLDRSSYNEQFF
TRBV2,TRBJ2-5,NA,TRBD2,TGTGCCAGCAGACTAGCGACCCGAAGGGGAGAGACCCAGTACTTC,CASRLATRRGETQYF
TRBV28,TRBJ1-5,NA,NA,TGTGCCAGCAGGATCTATTATAGCAATCAGCCCCAGCATTTT,CASRIYYSNQPQHF
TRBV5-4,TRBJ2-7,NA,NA,TGTGCCAGCAGCTTGGGACAGGGAGGCAAGTATCTAGGGCAGTACTTC,CASSLGQGGKYLGQYF
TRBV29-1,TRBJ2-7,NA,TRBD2,TGCAGCGTTGGGACTAGCGGGAGTAGACACGAGCAGTACTTC,CSVGTSGSRHEQYF
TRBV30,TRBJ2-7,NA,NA,TGTGCCTTCCAAGGGGCGCCCAGGGGCTACGAGCAGTACTTC,CAFQGAPRGYEQYF
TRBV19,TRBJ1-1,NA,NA,TGTGCCAGTAGTACGGCCTACCGAAGGCCCCACACTGAAGCTTTCTTT,CASSTAYRRPHTEAFF
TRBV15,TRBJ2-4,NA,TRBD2,TGTGCCACCAGCAGGGGGGGACTAGCAGTAGCCAAAAACATTCAGTACTTC,CATSRGGLAVAKNIQYF
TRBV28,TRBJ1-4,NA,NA,TGTGCCAGCAGTCCCGCGGGATCCGCGTTCACTAATGAAAAACTGTTTTTT,CASSPAGSAFTNEKLFF
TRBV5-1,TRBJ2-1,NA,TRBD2,TGCGCCAGCAGCTTGGGACTAGCGGGGTTCAATGAGCAGTTCTTC,CASSLGLAGFNEQFF
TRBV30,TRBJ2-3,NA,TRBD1,TGTGCCCGGTCCCGGGACAGGGTTGTCGGCTACACAGATACGCAGTATTTT,CARSRDRVVGYTDTQYF
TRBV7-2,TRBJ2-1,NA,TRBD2,TGTGCCAGCAGCTTAGTAGCGGGTGAGCAGTTCTTC,CASSLVAGEQFF
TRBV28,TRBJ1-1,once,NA,TGTGCCAGCAGTTTACGCCAGGGTCTTAAAGCTTTCTTT,CASSLRQGLKAFF
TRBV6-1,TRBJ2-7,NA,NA,TGTGCCAGCAGTGCACAGGGTGGGGTCAGTTACTACGAGCAGTACTTC,CASSAQGGVSYYEQYF
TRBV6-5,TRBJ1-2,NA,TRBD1,TGTGCTGTCTTAGGGACAGGGGGTGGCTACACCTTC,CAVLGTGGGYTF
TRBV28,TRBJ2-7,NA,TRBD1,TGTGCCAGCAGTCAACCGGGACAGGGAAACGAGCAGTACTTC,CASSQPGQGNEQYF
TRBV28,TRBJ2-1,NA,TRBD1,TGTGCCAGCAGTTCGGGACAGGGGAGGTACAATGAGCAGTTCTTC,CASSSGQGRYNEQFF
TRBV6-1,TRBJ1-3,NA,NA,TGTGCCAGCAGTGAAAGCAATGCTGGAAACACCATATATTTT,CASSESNAGNTIYF
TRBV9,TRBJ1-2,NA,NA,TGTGCCAGCAGCGTAGAGCGGGGGTATGGCTACACCTTC,CASSVERGYGYTF
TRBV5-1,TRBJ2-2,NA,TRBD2,TGCGCCAGCAGCTTCAGCGGGAGCACCGGGGAGCTGTTTTTT,CASSFSGSTGELFF
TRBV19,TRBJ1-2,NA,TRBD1,TGTGCCAGTGAGAGACAAACAGGGGACCCGCGGCGTGGCTACACCTTC,CASERQTGDPRRGYTF
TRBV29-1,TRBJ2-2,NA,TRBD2,TGCAGCGTGGGAAGAGCGGGAGGAAACACCGGGGAGCTGTTTTTT,CSVGRAGGNTGELFF
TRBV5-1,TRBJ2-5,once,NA,TGCGCCAGCAGCTTGTTGGAGAGTCCTGGGGCGGGACCAATACAAGAGACCCAGTACTTC,CASSLLESPGAGPIQETQYF
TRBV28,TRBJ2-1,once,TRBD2,TGTGCCAGCAGTTTATACAGGGTAAACTTGGGACTAGCGGGGGATGAGCAGTTCTTC,CASSLYRVNLGLAGDEQFF
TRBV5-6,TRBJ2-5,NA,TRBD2,TGTGCCAGCAGCAGCCCTGGGGCGGGAGAAGAGACCCAGTACTTC,CASSSPGAGEETQYF
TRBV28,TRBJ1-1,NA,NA,TGTGCCATCAAACAGGGAAACACTGAAGCTTTCTTT,CAIKQGNTEAFF
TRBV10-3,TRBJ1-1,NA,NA,TGTGCCATCAGTGAGACCCTGGGGGGTAACACTGAAGCTTTCTTT,CAISETLGGNTEAFF
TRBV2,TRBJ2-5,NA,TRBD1,TGTGCCAGCGGGACAGGGGGTTTAGGCGAGACCCAGTACTTC,CASGTGGLGETQYF
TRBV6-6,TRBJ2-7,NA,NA,TGTGCCAGCAGTTACCCGGGCTACGAGCAGTACTTC,CASSYPGYEQYF
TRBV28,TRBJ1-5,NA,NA,TGTGCCAGCAGTTTGGACGGAATGAGCAATCAGCCCCAGCATTTT,CASSLDGMSNQPQHF
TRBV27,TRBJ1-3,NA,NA,TGTGCCAGCAGTTCCCTAGGGGCGGGTGGAAACACCATATATTTT,CASSSLGAGGNTIYF
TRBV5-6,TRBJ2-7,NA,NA,TGTGCCAGCCGCGCTAGGGGCACCCTCTACGAGCAGTACTTC,CASRARGTLYEQYF
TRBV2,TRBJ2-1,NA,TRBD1,TGTGCCAGCAGTGAACCGTGGCAGGGGGCGGTTGAGCAGTTCTTC,CASSEPWQGAVEQFF
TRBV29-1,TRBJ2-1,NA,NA,TGCAGCGGGAGCGTAGGAGCTTCCTACAATGAGCAGTTCTTC,CSGSVGASYNEQFF
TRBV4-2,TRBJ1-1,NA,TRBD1,TGTGCCAGCAGCCGGGGACAGCCTCTATTGAACACTGAAGCTTTCTTT,CASSRGQPLLNTEAFF
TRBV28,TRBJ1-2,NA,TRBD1,TGTGCCAGCAGTCCCCCCGGGACAGGGGGCTTAAGCTACACCTTC,CASSPPGTGGLSYTF
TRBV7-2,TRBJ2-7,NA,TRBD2,TGTGCCAGCAGCCTTGGACTAGCGGCCACCGAACGCGAGCAGTACTTC,CASSLGLAATEREQYF
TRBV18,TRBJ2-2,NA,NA,TGTGCCAGCTCACAAGGCACCGGGGAGCTGTTTTTT,CASSQGTGELFF
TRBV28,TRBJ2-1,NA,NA,TGTGCCAGCAGTTCCCGTTTATTGGGGTTCTTC,CASSSRLLGFF
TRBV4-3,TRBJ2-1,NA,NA,TGCGCCAGCAGCGCGCTGGCAGGGAGCTCCTACAATGAGCAGTTCTTC,CASSALAGSSYNEQFF
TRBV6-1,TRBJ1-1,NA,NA,TGTGCCAGCAGTGAGAGCAGGGAACTTGACGCTTTCTTT,CASSESRELDAFF
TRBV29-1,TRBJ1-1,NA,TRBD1,TGCAGCGCCCTATCGGGACAGGGGGTAGCTTTCTTT,CSALSGQGVAFF
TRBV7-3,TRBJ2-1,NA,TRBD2,TGTGCCAGCAGCTTATCCCCGGGACTATACAATGAGCAGTTCTTC,CASSLSPGLYNEQFF
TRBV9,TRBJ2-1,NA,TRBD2,TGTGCCAGCAGCGTAATAGCGGGACGGTACAATGAGCAGTTCTTC,CASSVIAGRYNEQFF
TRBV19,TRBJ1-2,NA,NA,TGTGCCAGTAGTTTGGGGGCTGGCTACACCTTC,CASSLGAGYTF
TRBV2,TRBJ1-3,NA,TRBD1,TGTGCCAGCAGTATTGGACAGGGCGGTGGCACCATATATTTT,CASSIGQGGGTIYF
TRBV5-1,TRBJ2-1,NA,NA,TGCGCCAGCAGCTTGGAACAGGGTGGTGAGCAGTTCTTC,CASSLEQGGEQFF
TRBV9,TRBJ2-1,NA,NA,TGTGCCAGCAGCGTAGCTCATAGCGGAGGGAGCTCCTACAATGAGCAGTTCTTC,CASSVAHSGGSSYNEQFF
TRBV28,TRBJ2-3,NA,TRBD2,TGTGCCAGCAGCCCTTCTAGCGGGAGAGGGGCAGATACGCAGTATTTT,CASSPSSGRGADTQYF
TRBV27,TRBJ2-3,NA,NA,TGTGCCAGCAGTTTAGGGCGGTTAGATACGCAGTATTTT,CASSLGRLDTQYF
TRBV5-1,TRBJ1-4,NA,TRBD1,TGCGCCAGCAGCTTGGCCGATACGGACAGGGGGGAAAAACTGTTTTTT,CASSLADTDRGEKLFF
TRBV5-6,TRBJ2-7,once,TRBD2,TGTGCCAGCAGGGAAATAGCGGGAGGCTACGAGCAGTACTTC,CASREIAGGYEQYF
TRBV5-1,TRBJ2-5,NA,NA,TGCGCCAGCAGCCTGGACACCCAAGAGACCCAGTACTTC,CASSLDTQETQYF
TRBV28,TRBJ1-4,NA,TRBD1,TGTGCCAGCAGCACCAGACAGGGGGCATGGGAAAAACTGTTTTTT,CASSTRQGAWEKLFF
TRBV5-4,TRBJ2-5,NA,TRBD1,TGTGCCAGCAGCTTGGTAGGACAGGGCCAAGAGACCCAGTACTTC,CASSLVGQGQETQYF